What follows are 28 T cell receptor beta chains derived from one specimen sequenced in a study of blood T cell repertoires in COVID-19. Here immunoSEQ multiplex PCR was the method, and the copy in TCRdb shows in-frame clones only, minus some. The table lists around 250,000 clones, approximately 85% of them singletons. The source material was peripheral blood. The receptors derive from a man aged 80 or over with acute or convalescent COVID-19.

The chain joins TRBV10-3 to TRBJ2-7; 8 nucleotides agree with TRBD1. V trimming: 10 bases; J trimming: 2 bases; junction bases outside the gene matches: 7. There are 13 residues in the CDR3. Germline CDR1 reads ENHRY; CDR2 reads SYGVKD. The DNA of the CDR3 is TGTGCCACGGGACAGGACGTCACCTACGAGCAGTACTTC. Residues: CATGQDVTYEQYF.

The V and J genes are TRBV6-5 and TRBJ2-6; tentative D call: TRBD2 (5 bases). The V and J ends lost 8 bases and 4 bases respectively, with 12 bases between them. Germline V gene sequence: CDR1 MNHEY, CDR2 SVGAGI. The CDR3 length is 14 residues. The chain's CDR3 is CASAEVAGANVLTF. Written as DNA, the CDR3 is TGTGCCAGCGCGGAGGTCGCGGGGGCCAACGTCCTGACTTTC.

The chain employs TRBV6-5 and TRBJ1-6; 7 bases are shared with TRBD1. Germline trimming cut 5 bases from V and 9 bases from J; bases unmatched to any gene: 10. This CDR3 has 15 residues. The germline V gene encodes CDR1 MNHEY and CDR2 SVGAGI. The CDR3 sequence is CASSLLQGSGSPLHF. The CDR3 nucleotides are TGTGCCAGCAGTCTCTTACAGGGGAGTGGTTCACCCCTCCACTTT.

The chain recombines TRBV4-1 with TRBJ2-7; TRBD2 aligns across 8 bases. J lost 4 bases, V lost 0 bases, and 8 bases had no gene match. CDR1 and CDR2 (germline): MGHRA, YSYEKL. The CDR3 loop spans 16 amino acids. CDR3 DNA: TGCGCCAGCAGCCAAGATTTACTAGCGGCCCGATACGAGCAGTACTTC. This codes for CASSQDLLAARYEQYF.

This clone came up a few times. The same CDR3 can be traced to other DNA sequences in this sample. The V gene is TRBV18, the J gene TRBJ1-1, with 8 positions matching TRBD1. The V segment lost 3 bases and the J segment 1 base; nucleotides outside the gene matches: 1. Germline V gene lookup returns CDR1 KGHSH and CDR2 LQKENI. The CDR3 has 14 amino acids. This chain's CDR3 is CASSPRGRNTEAFF. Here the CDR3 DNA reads TGTGCCAGCTCACCCAGGGGGCGGAACACTGAAGCTTTCTTT.

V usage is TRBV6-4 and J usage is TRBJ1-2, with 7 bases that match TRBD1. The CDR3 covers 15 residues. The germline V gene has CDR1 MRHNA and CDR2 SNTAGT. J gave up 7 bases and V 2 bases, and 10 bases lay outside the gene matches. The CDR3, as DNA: TGTGCCAGCAGTGACACCGGGACAGCCTTCGGTGGCTACACCTTC. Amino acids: CASSDTGTAFGGYTF.

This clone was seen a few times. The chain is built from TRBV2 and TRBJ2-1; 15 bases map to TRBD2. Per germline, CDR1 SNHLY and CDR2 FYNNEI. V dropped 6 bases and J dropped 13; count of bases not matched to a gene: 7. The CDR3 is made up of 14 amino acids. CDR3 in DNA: TGTGCCAGCAGCCCGGGACTAGCGGGAGGCCCTCAGTTCTTC. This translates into CASSPGLAGGPQFF. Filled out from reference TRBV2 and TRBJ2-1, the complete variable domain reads EPEVTQTPSHQVTQMGQEVILRCVPISNHLYFYWYRQILGQKVEFLVSFYNNEISEKSEIFDDQFSVERPDGSNFTLKIRSTKLEDSAMYFCASSPGLAGGPQFFGPGTRLTVL.

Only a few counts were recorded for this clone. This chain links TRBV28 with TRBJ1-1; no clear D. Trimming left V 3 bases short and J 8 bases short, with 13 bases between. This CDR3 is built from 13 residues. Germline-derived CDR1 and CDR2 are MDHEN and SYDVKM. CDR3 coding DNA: TGTGCCAGCAGTTTGGAGATGTCATTCGAAGCTTTCTTT. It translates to CASSLEMSFEAFF.

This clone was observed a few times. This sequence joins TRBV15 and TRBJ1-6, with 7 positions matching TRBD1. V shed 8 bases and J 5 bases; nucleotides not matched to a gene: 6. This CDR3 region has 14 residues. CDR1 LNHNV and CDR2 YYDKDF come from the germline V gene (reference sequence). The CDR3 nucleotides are TGTGCCACCGCCCGGGACAGAAATAATTCACCCCTCCACTTT. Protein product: CATARDRNNSPLHF.

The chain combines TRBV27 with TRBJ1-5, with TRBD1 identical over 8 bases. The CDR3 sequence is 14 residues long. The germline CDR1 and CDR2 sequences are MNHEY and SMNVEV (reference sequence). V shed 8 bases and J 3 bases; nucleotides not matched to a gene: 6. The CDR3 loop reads CASGAGGPNQPQHF. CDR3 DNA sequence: TGTGCCAGCGGGGCAGGGGGCCCCAATCAGCCCCAGCATTTT.

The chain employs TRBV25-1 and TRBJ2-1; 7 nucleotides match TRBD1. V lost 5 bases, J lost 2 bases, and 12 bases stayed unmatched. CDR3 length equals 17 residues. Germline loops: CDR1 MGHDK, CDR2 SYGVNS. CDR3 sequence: CASSPSTGAVAYNEQFF. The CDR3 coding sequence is TGTGCCAGCAGTCCCAGTACAGGGGCGGTCGCCTACAATGAGCAGTTCTTC. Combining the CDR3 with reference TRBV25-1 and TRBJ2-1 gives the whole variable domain EADIYQTPRYLVIGTGKKITLECSQTMGHDKMYWYQQDPGMELHLIHYSYGVNSTEKGDLSSESTVSRIRTEHFPLTLESARPSHTSQYLCASSPSTGAVAYNEQFFGPGTRLTVL.

The CDR3 sequence is CASGLGTGGTGGTEAFF. As DNA, the CDR3 is TGTGCCAGCGGCCTAGGGACAGGGGGTACAGGAGGAACTGAAGCTTTCTTT. This chain connects TRBV7-9 to TRBJ1-1; 11 bases are a match to TRBD1. Germline V gene lookup returns CDR1 SEHNR and CDR2 FQNEAQ (reference sequence). The ends lost 8 bases at V and 5 bases at J; junction bases unmatched: 16. The CDR3 extends over 17 amino acids.

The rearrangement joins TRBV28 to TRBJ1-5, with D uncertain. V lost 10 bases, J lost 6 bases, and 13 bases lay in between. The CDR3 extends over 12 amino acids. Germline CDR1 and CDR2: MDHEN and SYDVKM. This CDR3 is CAIARRGQPQHF. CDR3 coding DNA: TGTGCCATTGCACGACGCGGTCAGCCCCAGCATTTT.

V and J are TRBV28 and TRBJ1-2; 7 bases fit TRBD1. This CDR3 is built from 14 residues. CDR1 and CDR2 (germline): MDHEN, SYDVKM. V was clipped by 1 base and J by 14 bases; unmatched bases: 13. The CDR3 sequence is CASSLSEGASSKTF. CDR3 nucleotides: TGTGCCAGCAGTTTATCCGAGGGGGCGAGCTCTAAAACCTTC.

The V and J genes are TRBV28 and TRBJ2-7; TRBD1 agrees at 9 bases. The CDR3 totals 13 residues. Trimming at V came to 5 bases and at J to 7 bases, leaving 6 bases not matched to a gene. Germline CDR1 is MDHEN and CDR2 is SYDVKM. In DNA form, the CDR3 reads TGTGCCAGCAGTAGGACAGGGGCAAGGGAGCAGTACTTC. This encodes CASSRTGAREQYF.

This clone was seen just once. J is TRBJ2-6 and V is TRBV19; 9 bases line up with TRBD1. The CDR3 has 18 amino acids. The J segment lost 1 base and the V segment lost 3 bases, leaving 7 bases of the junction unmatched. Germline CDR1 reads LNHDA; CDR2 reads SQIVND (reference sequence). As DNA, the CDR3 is TGTGCCAGTAGTATTAAGAGGACAGGGGCGTCTGGGGCCAACGTCCTGACTTTC. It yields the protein CASSIKRTGASGANVLTF.

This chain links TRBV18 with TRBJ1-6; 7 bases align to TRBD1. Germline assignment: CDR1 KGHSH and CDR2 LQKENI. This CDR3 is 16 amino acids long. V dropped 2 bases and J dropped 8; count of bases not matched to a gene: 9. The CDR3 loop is CASSPRGLGTDSPLHF. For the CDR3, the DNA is TGTGCCAGCTCACCAAGGGGGCTAGGGACGGATTCACCCCTCCACTTT.

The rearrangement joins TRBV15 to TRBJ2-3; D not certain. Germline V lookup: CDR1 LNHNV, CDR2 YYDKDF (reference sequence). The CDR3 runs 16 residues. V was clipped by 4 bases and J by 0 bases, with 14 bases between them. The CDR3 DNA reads TGTGCCACCAGCACCCCCCCACGGTATAGCACAGATACGCAGTATTTT. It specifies CATSTPPRYSTDTQYF.

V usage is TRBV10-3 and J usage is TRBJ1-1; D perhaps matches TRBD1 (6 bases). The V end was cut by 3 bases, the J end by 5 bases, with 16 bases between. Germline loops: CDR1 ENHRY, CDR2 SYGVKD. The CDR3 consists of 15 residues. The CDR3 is CAISDFVQGRTEAFF. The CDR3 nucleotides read TGTGCCATCAGTGATTTCGTTCAGGGGCGGACTGAAGCTTTCTTT.

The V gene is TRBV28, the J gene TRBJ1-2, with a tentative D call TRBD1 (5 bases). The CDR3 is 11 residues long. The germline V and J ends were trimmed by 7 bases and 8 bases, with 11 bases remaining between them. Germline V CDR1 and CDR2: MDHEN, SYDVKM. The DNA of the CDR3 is TGTGCCAGCAATGGGGGGAGCGGCTACACCTTC. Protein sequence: CASNGGSGYTF.

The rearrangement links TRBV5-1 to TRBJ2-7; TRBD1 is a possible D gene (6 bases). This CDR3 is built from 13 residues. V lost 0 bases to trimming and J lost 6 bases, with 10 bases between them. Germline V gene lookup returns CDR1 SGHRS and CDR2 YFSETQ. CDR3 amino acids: CASSLGSGVEQYF. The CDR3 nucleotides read TGCGCCAGCAGCTTGGGCTCAGGGGTCGAGCAGTACTTC.

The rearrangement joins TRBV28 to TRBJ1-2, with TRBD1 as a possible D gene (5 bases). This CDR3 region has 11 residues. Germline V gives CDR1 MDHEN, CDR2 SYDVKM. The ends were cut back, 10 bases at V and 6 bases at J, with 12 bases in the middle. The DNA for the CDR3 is TGTGCCACCTCAGGGTCCCATGGCTACACCTTC. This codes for CATSGSHGYTF.

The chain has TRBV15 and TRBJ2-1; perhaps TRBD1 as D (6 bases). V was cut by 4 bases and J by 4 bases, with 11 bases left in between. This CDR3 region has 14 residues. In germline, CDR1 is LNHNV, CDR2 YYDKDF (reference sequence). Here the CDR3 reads CATSKGESYNEQFF. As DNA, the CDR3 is TGTGCCACCAGCAAGGGGGAGAGTTACAATGAGCAGTTCTTC.

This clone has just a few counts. The CDR3 bases are TGCAGTGCCGGGGAGGGGCCCCAGCATTTT. It is translated as CSAGEGPQHF. V usage is TRBV20-1 and J usage is TRBJ1-5; D gene ambiguous. The length of the CDR3 is 10 residues. Looked up from germline, CDR1 is DFQATT and CDR2 is SNEGSKA (reference sequence). V lost 6 bases to trimming and J lost 9 bases, with 9 bases between them.

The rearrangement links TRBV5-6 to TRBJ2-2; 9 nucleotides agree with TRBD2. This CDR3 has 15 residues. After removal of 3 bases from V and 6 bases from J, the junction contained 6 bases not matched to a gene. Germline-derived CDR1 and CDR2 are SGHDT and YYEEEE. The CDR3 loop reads CASSWRGGDAGELFF. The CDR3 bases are TGTGCCAGCAGCTGGCGCGGGGGGGACGCCGGGGAGCTGTTTTTT.

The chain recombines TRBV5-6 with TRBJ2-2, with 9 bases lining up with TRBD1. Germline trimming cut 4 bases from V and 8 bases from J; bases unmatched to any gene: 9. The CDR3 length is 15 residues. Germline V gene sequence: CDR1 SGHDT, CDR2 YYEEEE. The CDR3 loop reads CASSPGTGSSGELFF. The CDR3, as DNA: TGTGCCAGCAGCCCCGGGACAGGGAGTTCGGGGGAGCTGTTTTTT. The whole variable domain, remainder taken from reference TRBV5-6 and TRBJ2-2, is DAGVTQSPTHLIKTRGQQVTLRCSPKSGHDTVSWYQQALGQGPQFIFQYYEEEERQRGNFPDRFSGHQFPNYSSELNVNALLLGDSALYLCASSPGTGSSGELFFGEGSRLTVL.

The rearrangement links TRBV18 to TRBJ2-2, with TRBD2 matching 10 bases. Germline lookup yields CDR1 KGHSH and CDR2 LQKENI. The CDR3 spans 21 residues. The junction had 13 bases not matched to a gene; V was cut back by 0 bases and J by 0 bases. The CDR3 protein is CASSPPPSSGGNLANTGELFF. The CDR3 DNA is TGTGCCAGCTCACCACCGCCTTCTAGCGGGGGAAACCTTGCGAACACCGGGGAGCTGTTTTTT.

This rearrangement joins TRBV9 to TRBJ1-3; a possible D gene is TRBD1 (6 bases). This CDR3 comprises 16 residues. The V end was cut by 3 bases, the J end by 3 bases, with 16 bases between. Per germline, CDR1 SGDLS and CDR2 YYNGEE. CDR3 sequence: CASSANTGRGGNTIYF. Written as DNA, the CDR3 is TGTGCCAGCAGCGCGAATACAGGGCGAGGTGGAAACACCATATATTTT.